This T cell receptor (beta chain) was sequenced for a study of T-cell memory formation after mild COVID-19 (dated by TCRdb to 2020 to 2023). About the full investigation: Most TCR sequence clusters were specific to one of the two donors. In a couple of donors, T-cell clones that expanded and contracted after mild COVID-19 were tracked by sequencing TCRalpha and TCRbeta repertoires over time. Two young, previously healthy adult volunteers, one female and one male, were included in the cohort.

Trimming at the junction amounts to 1 base on V and 0 bases on J, and the germline ends lie 10 bases apart. CDR1 is given as LNHDA and CDR2 as SQIVND, both from the germline V gene (reference sequence). Including the terminal cysteine and phenylalanine, the CDR3 comprises 15 residues. CDR3 DNA is the only sequence kept; it has 45 bases, read in frame from the first base. Sequencing was performed on an Illumina NovaSeq 6000. TCRalpha and TCRbeta cDNA libraries were constructed by 5'RACE with constant-segment primers, with sample barcodes and unique molecular identifiers being introduced. Trizol reagent was used to extract RNA from every sample. The libraries were amplified in two PCR steps, and the second step added a second sample barcode and Illumina TruSeq adapters. The libraries were sequenced on an Illumina NovaSeq using 2 x 150 bp paired-end reads. Per the authors' processing: With migec v1.2.7, reads were demultiplexed and then collapsed into UMI-guided consensus sequences. Using mixcr v2.1.11, UMI consensuses were aligned to TRA and TRB V and J templates and then assembled into clonotypes. A clonotype was counted as expanded or contracted only if both edgeR and NoisET called the change significant, with noise models trained on biological replicates. For edgeR calls, a false discovery rate-adjusted p below 0.01 and a log2 fold-change threshold of 1 were applied. As an exploratory analysis of dynamics, max-normalized trajectories of the 1000 most abundant clonotypes were examined with PCA combined with hierarchical clustering. The CD4 or CD8 phenotype of responding clones was assigned using the separately sequenced CD4+ and CD8+ repertoires. TCRdb's own reprocessing of the public reads used fastp at Q25 and MiXCR and kept productive beta chains. Rows are combined by CDR3 protein, so each entry shows the most common genes and DNA. The V and J calls shown here were made by TCRdb, not taken from the authors' results. The sample has about half a million distinct CDR3 sequences on record, 15% to 20% of them singletons. The top ten clones comprise about 12% of the sample.

What the research found in general, with its limitations: The detection of some responding clones in pre-infection memory suggests that pre-existing cross-reactive memory T cells joined the SARS-CoV-2 response. Clones contracting from day 15 to 85 had balanced CD4/CD8 phenotypes, while a second wave expanding from day 15 to 37 was biased towards CD4+. SARS-CoV-2 specificity of the second-wave clones peaking on day 37 was not confirmed. Only a couple of mild cases were covered by the study, and larger cohorts that include severe cases with pre-infection samples were considered necessary. Contracting CD4+ clones were found mainly in CM and EM memory subsets, while CD8+ clones were enriched in EMRA.

This clonotype is a singleton in its sample. The target of this receptor is not known. It has no much larger one-base neighbor in the sample; base qualities were not kept. One read provides weak support. Ficoll-Paque density gradient centrifugation was used to isolate PBMCs. The chain employs TRBV19 and TRBJ2-7, and perhaps TRBD1 as D gene, on 5 matching bases. This receptor was obtained from an adult woman who had mild COVID-19 (a few samples of this study predate the infection). The sample titles of this study are shuffled in the database, so cell type and time point are left out; the donor was told from shared clones. Sequencing input: PBMCs or a T cell subset sorted from them (not recorded which). The CDR3 amino acid sequence is: CASSIARTGSYEQYF. The nucleotide sequence is given as TGTGCCAGTAGTATAGCTCGAACAGGCTCCTACGAGCAGTACTTC.